A selection of T cell receptor beta chains follows, all from one sample in a study of identical twins. TCRdb recomputed calls from the 5' RACE reads with MiXCR, one row per CDR3 protein. The data hold some 790,000 distinct CDR3 sequences, with over 15% observed a single time. In addition, the sample was reused for a study of T cells expressing NK-cell markers.

The source material was PBMCs. These receptors were taken from a young woman in good health. CDR3s include the opening cysteine and the closing phenylalanine or tryptophan. The D gene is left open where the match is weak. Only some rows state a clone size, as once, few, many or a class for expanded clones.

clone_size: few; v_call: TRBV7-9; d_call: NA; j_call: TRBJ2-5; cdr3_nt: TGTGCCAGCAGCTCATTGGGGAGGGAGACCCAGTACTTC; cdr3_aa: CASSSLGRETQYF
clone_size: NA; v_call: TRBV20-1; d_call: TRBD1; j_call: TRBJ2-7; cdr3_nt: TGCAGTGCTCTACGACAGGGCTACGAGCAGTACTTC; cdr3_aa: CSALRQGYEQYF
clone_size: few; v_call: TRBV12-3/TRBV12-4; d_call: TRBD2; j_call: TRBJ2-3; cdr3_nt: TGTGCCACCGCACGACTAGCCACTGGGGGCACAGATACGCAGTATTTT; cdr3_aa: CATARLATGGTDTQYF
clone_size: NA; v_call: TRBV15; d_call: TRBD2; j_call: TRBJ2-7; cdr3_nt: TGTGCCACCAGCTCAAGTCCTAGCGGGGGCTACGAGCAGTACTTC; cdr3_aa: CATSSSPSGGYEQYF
clone_size: few; v_call: TRBV2; d_call: TRBD1; j_call: TRBJ2-2; cdr3_nt: TGTGCCAGCAGAGACAGGGTCGCCGGGGAGCTGTTTTTT; cdr3_aa: CASRDRVAGELFF
clone_size: few; v_call: TRBV27; d_call: NA; j_call: TRBJ2-7; cdr3_nt: TGTGCCAGCAGTTTAAGCGGCGGAGGCGAGCAGTACTTC; cdr3_aa: CASSLSGGGEQYF
clone_size: few; v_call: TRBV7-3; d_call: NA; j_call: TRBJ2-2; cdr3_nt: TGTGCCAGCAGCTTGATTGAGGGCGGGGAGCTGTTTTTT; cdr3_aa: CASSLIEGGELFF
clone_size: NA; v_call: TRBV19; d_call: NA; j_call: TRBJ1-1; cdr3_nt: TGTGCCAGTAATATAGGGTATCCTGAAGCTTTCTTT; cdr3_aa: CASNIGYPEAFF
clone_size: NA; v_call: TRBV18; d_call: TRBD1; j_call: TRBJ1-6; cdr3_nt: TGTGCCAGCTCACCACCTACGGGACAGGGGGCGTTCAATTCACCCCTCCACTTT; cdr3_aa: CASSPPTGQGAFNSPLHF
clone_size: NA; v_call: TRBV20-1; d_call: NA; j_call: TRBJ1-5; cdr3_nt: TGCAGTGCCAACAAGGGCACTCAGCCCCAGCATTTT; cdr3_aa: CSANKGTQPQHF
clone_size: NA; v_call: TRBV6-4; d_call: TRBD1; j_call: TRBJ2-1; cdr3_nt: TGTGCCAGCAGTGCCAGGGACAGGGCCTACAATGAGCAGTTCTTC; cdr3_aa: CASSARDRAYNEQFF
clone_size: NA; v_call: TRBV2; d_call: NA; j_call: TRBJ2-2; cdr3_nt: TGTGCCAGCAGTCAGAAGAACACCGGGGAGCTGTTTTTT; cdr3_aa: CASSQKNTGELFF
clone_size: NA; v_call: TRBV12-3/TRBV12-4; d_call: NA; j_call: TRBJ2-3; cdr3_nt: TGTGCCAGCAGTTCACGGGCCCTTACCACAGATACGCAGTATTTT; cdr3_aa: CASSSRALTTDTQYF
clone_size: few; v_call: TRBV6-1; d_call: TRBD2; j_call: TRBJ2-7; cdr3_nt: TGTGCCAGCAGCAGCGGACTAGCGGGGATAGACGAGCAGTACTTC; cdr3_aa: CASSSGLAGIDEQYF
clone_size: few; v_call: TRBV6-5; d_call: NA; j_call: TRBJ2-1; cdr3_nt: TGTGCCAGCAGTTACCGATTCGGGGTTTCCCACAATGAGCAGTTCTTC; cdr3_aa: CASSYRFGVSHNEQFF
clone_size: NA; v_call: TRBV5-5; d_call: NA; j_call: TRBJ2-7; cdr3_nt: TGTGCCAGCAGCTTGGCCCCAGACCGCGAGCAGTACTTC; cdr3_aa: CASSLAPDREQYF
clone_size: few; v_call: TRBV6-5; d_call: NA; j_call: TRBJ1-1; cdr3_nt: TGTGCCAGCAGTTACCGCGTGCGAAGGGGAAGAGGGGCTGAAGCTTTCTTT; cdr3_aa: CASSYRVRRGRGAEAFF
clone_size: few; v_call: TRBV20-1; d_call: TRBD2; j_call: TRBJ2-3; cdr3_nt: TGCAGTGCTAGTGGTCTGTTGCGGGAGGCCCCCCCAGATACGCAGTATTTT; cdr3_aa: CSASGLLREAPPDTQYF
clone_size: NA; v_call: TRBV7-9; d_call: NA; j_call: TRBJ2-7; cdr3_nt: TGTGCCAGCAGCGGCAGGGGGGACGAGCAGTACTTC; cdr3_aa: CASSGRGDEQYF
clone_size: few; v_call: TRBV6-2/TRBV6-3; d_call: NA; j_call: TRBJ1-1; cdr3_nt: TGTGCCAGCAGTTACAGACTAGAAGCTTTCTTT; cdr3_aa: CASSYRLEAFF
clone_size: NA; v_call: TRBV6-1; d_call: TRBD1; j_call: TRBJ2-7; cdr3_nt: TGTGCCAGCACTCGAGAGGGGGCGCCGGGCGAGCAGTACTTC; cdr3_aa: CASTREGAPGEQYF
clone_size: NA; v_call: TRBV6-2/TRBV6-3; d_call: NA; j_call: TRBJ2-3; cdr3_nt: TGTGCCAGCAGTTCGAAGACAGTAACGATCACAGATACGCAGTATTTT; cdr3_aa: CASSSKTVTITDTQYF
clone_size: few; v_call: TRBV20-1; d_call: NA; j_call: TRBJ2-5; cdr3_nt: TGCAGTGCTCGCGTCGACGAGACCCAGTACTTC; cdr3_aa: CSARVDETQYF
clone_size: few; v_call: TRBV12-3/TRBV12-4; d_call: NA; j_call: TRBJ2-1; cdr3_nt: TGTGCCAGCAGTTCCGCTAGCAGCGACAATGAGCAGTTCTTC; cdr3_aa: CASSSASSDNEQFF
clone_size: NA; v_call: TRBV27; d_call: NA; j_call: TRBJ2-1; cdr3_nt: TGTGCCAGCAGTTGGGAGGTGAATGAGCAGTTCTTC; cdr3_aa: CASSWEVNEQFF
clone_size: NA; v_call: TRBV5-4; d_call: TRBD2; j_call: TRBJ2-1; cdr3_nt: TGTGCCAGCAGGACCCGGACTAGCGGCTACAATGAGCAGTTCTTC; cdr3_aa: CASRTRTSGYNEQFF
clone_size: NA; v_call: TRBV24-1; d_call: TRBD1; j_call: TRBJ2-1; cdr3_nt: TGTGCCACCAGTGATAGACAGGGGTCCGGTCGGGAGCAGTTCTTC; cdr3_aa: CATSDRQGSGREQFF
clone_size: NA; v_call: TRBV20-1; d_call: NA; j_call: TRBJ2-3; cdr3_nt: TGCAGTGCCGATGTCCCGACGTTCGGCACAGATACGCAGTATTTT; cdr3_aa: CSADVPTFGTDTQYF
clone_size: few; v_call: TRBV4-3; d_call: NA; j_call: TRBJ1-3; cdr3_nt: TGCGCCAGCAGCCAAGATTGGCGAAACACCATATATTTT; cdr3_aa: CASSQDWRNTIYF
clone_size: NA; v_call: TRBV10-3; d_call: TRBD2; j_call: TRBJ2-7; cdr3_nt: TGTGCCATCAGTGAGGGACTAGCAATCGGGGAGCAGTACTTC; cdr3_aa: CAISEGLAIGEQYF
clone_size: NA; v_call: TRBV20-1; d_call: TRBD2; j_call: TRBJ2-3; cdr3_nt: TGCAGTGCTAGAGATATGCGGGAGGGCACAGATACGCAGTATTTT; cdr3_aa: CSARDMREGTDTQYF
clone_size: few; v_call: TRBV20-1; d_call: TRBD2; j_call: TRBJ2-2; cdr3_nt: TGCAGTGCTTCAAAAACCACTAGCGGGAGGGCCGAAGGGGAGCTGTTTTTT; cdr3_aa: CSASKTTSGRAEGELFF
clone_size: NA; v_call: TRBV10-3; d_call: TRBD2; j_call: TRBJ2-1; cdr3_nt: TGTGCCATCAGCGGGACTACGGGAGCCTACAATGAGCAGTTCTTC; cdr3_aa: CAISGTTGAYNEQFF
clone_size: many; v_call: TRBV20-1; d_call: NA; j_call: TRBJ1-4; cdr3_nt: TGCAGTGCTAGAGATGCACAGGAAGGTGGTGAAAAACTGTTTTTT; cdr3_aa: CSARDAQEGGEKLFF
clone_size: NA; v_call: TRBV5-1; d_call: TRBD2; j_call: TRBJ2-1; cdr3_nt: TGCGCCAGCAGCTTGAAGGCTAGCGGGGTCGCCACCTACAATGAGCAGTTCTTC; cdr3_aa: CASSLKASGVATYNEQFF
clone_size: NA; v_call: TRBV20-1; d_call: NA; j_call: TRBJ2-1; cdr3_nt: TGCAGTGCTAGATGGGGGGCAGGGAATGAGCAGTTCTTC; cdr3_aa: CSARWGAGNEQFF
clone_size: NA; v_call: TRBV3-1; d_call: NA; j_call: TRBJ1-5; cdr3_nt: TGTGCCAGCAGCCATGGGCCCGCCCAGCCCCAGCATTTT; cdr3_aa: CASSHGPAQPQHF
clone_size: few; v_call: TRBV7-2; d_call: TRBD2; j_call: TRBJ2-5; cdr3_nt: TGTGCCAGCAGCTTAGCGAGATCACTAGCGGGAGTCGGCGAGACCCAGTACTTC; cdr3_aa: CASSLARSLAGVGETQYF
clone_size: NA; v_call: TRBV5-5; d_call: NA; j_call: TRBJ2-2; cdr3_nt: TGTGCCAGCAGCTTGGGCAGGGTTGACACCGGGGAGCTGTTTTTT; cdr3_aa: CASSLGRVDTGELFF
clone_size: NA; v_call: TRBV7-9; d_call: NA; j_call: TRBJ2-3; cdr3_nt: TGTGCCAGCAGCTCTTCAAGGGTGTTAGATACGCAGTATTTT; cdr3_aa: CASSSSRVLDTQYF
clone_size: few; v_call: TRBV2; d_call: TRBD1; j_call: TRBJ2-2; cdr3_nt: TGTGCCAGTATAAGGGACAGCCAAGCGAACACCGGGGAGCTGTTTTTT; cdr3_aa: CASIRDSQANTGELFF
clone_size: NA; v_call: TRBV5-1; d_call: NA; j_call: TRBJ1-1; cdr3_nt: TGCGCCAGCAGCTTGGTTCAGGCGATGAACACTGAAGCTTTCTTT; cdr3_aa: CASSLVQAMNTEAFF
clone_size: NA; v_call: TRBV20-1; d_call: NA; j_call: TRBJ2-1; cdr3_nt: TGCAGTGCGGAAGGGGGGGCGTCCTACAATGAGCAGTTCTTC; cdr3_aa: CSAEGGASYNEQFF
clone_size: few; v_call: TRBV9; d_call: TRBD2; j_call: TRBJ2-1; cdr3_nt: TGTGCCAGCGGAGTTCGCGGGGGAACGTACAATGAGCAGTTCTTC; cdr3_aa: CASGVRGGTYNEQFF
clone_size: few; v_call: TRBV4-2; d_call: TRBD2; j_call: TRBJ2-1; cdr3_nt: TGTGCCAGCAGCCAAGGGACTAGCGGGGGATCCTACAATGAGCAGTTCTTC; cdr3_aa: CASSQGTSGGSYNEQFF
clone_size: NA; v_call: TRBV5-6; d_call: NA; j_call: TRBJ2-1; cdr3_nt: TGTGCCAGCAGCTTGGAGAAGAGGTGGGGCAATGAGCAGTTCTTC; cdr3_aa: CASSLEKRWGNEQFF
clone_size: few; v_call: TRBV6-5; d_call: NA; j_call: TRBJ2-7; cdr3_nt: TGTGCCAGCGACTTACCCGGGACAACCGAGCAGTACTTC; cdr3_aa: CASDLPGTTEQYF
clone_size: few; v_call: TRBV9; d_call: NA; j_call: TRBJ1-1; cdr3_nt: TGTGCCAGCAGCCCGCGGGCCATTAACACTGAAGCTTTCTTT; cdr3_aa: CASSPRAINTEAFF
clone_size: few; v_call: TRBV29-1; d_call: NA; j_call: TRBJ2-7; cdr3_nt: TGCAGCGTTGTAGGGGACGAGCAGTACTTC; cdr3_aa: CSVVGDEQYF
clone_size: few; v_call: TRBV25-1; d_call: TRBD1; j_call: TRBJ1-2; cdr3_nt: TGTGCCAGCAGGGATACAGGGGGCCGCGGCTACACCTTC; cdr3_aa: CASRDTGGRGYTF
clone_size: few; v_call: TRBV20-1; d_call: TRBD1; j_call: TRBJ2-4; cdr3_nt: TGCAGTGCTAGCCGGACAGGGGAATGGGCCAAAAACATTCAGTACTTC; cdr3_aa: CSASRTGEWAKNIQYF
clone_size: NA; v_call: TRBV9; d_call: NA; j_call: TRBJ2-1; cdr3_nt: TGTGCCAGCAGCCCCAGCCTCCGTGCCTACAATGAGCAGTTCTTC; cdr3_aa: CASSPSLRAYNEQFF
clone_size: NA; v_call: TRBV7-2; d_call: NA; j_call: TRBJ2-1; cdr3_nt: TGTGCCAGCCTGATTTACAATGAGCAGTTCTTC; cdr3_aa: CASLIYNEQFF
clone_size: NA; v_call: TRBV27; d_call: NA; j_call: TRBJ1-1; cdr3_nt: TGTGCCAGCAGTTTGAAAGGGTGGAGCACTGAAGCTTTCTTT; cdr3_aa: CASSLKGWSTEAFF
clone_size: NA; v_call: TRBV9; d_call: NA; j_call: TRBJ2-3; cdr3_nt: TGTGCCAGCAGCGTAGTGGCGACAGATACGCAGTATTTT; cdr3_aa: CASSVVATDTQYF
clone_size: few; v_call: TRBV20-1; d_call: TRBD1; j_call: TRBJ2-1; cdr3_nt: TGCAGTGCTAGAGTGGACAGGGGTTTCTCCTACAATGAGCAGTTCTTC; cdr3_aa: CSARVDRGFSYNEQFF
clone_size: NA; v_call: TRBV28; d_call: NA; j_call: TRBJ1-5; cdr3_nt: TGTGCCAGCAGCGTCCTACAGAGATATCAGCCCCAGCATTTT; cdr3_aa: CASSVLQRYQPQHF
clone_size: few; v_call: TRBV29-1; d_call: NA; j_call: TRBJ2-7; cdr3_nt: TGCAGCGTTGTATCGGGACCCTACTACGAGCAGTACTTC; cdr3_aa: CSVVSGPYYEQYF
clone_size: many; v_call: TRBV2; d_call: TRBD2; j_call: TRBJ2-1; cdr3_nt: TGTGCCAGCAGTGCCCCTAGCGGGAGGGGTAATGAGCAGTTCTTC; cdr3_aa: CASSAPSGRGNEQFF
clone_size: many; v_call: TRBV20-1; d_call: NA; j_call: TRBJ1-4; cdr3_nt: TGCAGTGCCGAACCTTGGTCCTCTAATGAAAAACTGTTTTTT; cdr3_aa: CSAEPWSSNEKLFF